This T cell receptor beta chain was profiled in a study of T cells in localized non-small cell lung cancer. V was pared by 5 bases and J by 3 bases, with 6 bases of the junction left unmatched. Germline V CDR1 and CDR2: SGHTA, FQGNSA. The CDR3 totals 15 residues. Sequencing used immunoSEQ multiplex PCR; TCRdb keeps in-frame clones, though not all of them. The sample carries approximately 80,000 clones, 70% to 90% recorded once. This TCR derives from a female donor aged 60 or older with stage I lung adenocarcinoma. This chain links TRBV7-2 with TRBJ2-1, with TRBD1 identical over 8 bases. The sequenced sample was peripheral blood, obtained before any cancer treatment. CDR3 protein: CASSGQGGLYNEQFF. In DNA form, the CDR3 reads TGTGCCAGCAGCGGACAGGGAGGCCTCTACAATGAGCAGTTCTTC.